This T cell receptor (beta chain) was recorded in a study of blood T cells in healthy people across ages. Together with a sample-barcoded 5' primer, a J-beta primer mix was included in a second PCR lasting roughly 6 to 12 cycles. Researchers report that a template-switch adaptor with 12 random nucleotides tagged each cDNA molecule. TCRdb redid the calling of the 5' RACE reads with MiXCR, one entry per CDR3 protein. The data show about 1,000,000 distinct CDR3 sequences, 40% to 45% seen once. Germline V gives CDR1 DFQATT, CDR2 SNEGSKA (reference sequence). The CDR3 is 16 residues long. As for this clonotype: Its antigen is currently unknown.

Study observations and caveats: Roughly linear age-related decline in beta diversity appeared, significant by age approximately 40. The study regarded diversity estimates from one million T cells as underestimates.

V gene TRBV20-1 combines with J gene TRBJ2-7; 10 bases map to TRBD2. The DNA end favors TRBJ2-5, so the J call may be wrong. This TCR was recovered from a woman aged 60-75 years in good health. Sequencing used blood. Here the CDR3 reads CSASDLLAGLQETQYF. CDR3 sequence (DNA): TGCAGTGCTAGCGACCTACTAGCGGGGCTTCAAGAGACCCAGTACTTC.